One sample yielded the 4 T cell receptor beta chains listed below, sequenced in a study of cytomegalovirus exposure and HLA in healthy donors. Sequenced by immunoSEQ multiplex PCR; TCRdb stores in-frame clones only, minus some. Found here are 150,000 to 180,000 clones, about 86% of them singletons; the top ten hold 2.1%. Sequencing used PBMCs. The source of these receptors is a human donor in good health.

This chain links TRBV6-1 with TRBJ2-3; no firm D call. Trimming took off 6 bases at V and 2 bases at J, with 12 bases between the two ends. Germline CDR1 reads MNHNS; CDR2 reads SASEGT. This CDR3 has 14 residues. CDR3 sequence (DNA): TGTGCCAGCAGGAGCCCTTTTGTCACAGATACGCAGTATTTT. This translates into CASRSPFVTDTQYF.

This chain links TRBV7-2 with TRBJ1-5; no reliable D call. CDR3 length: 15 amino acids. Germline values: CDR1 SGHTA, CDR2 FQGNSA. Between the trimmed V and J ends, which lost 5 bases and 3 bases, there was a span of 14 bases. This chain's CDR3 is CASSRQRNLNQPQHF. CDR3 nucleotides: TGTGCCAGCAGCCGCCAGAGGAATCTCAATCAGCCCCAGCATTTT.

The chain links TRBV7-2 to TRBJ2-3; 15 positions match TRBD2. V dropped 5 bases and J dropped 2; count of bases not matched to a gene: 8. Per germline, CDR1 SGHTA and CDR2 FQGNSA. This CDR3 spans 18 amino acids. CDR3 sequence reads: CASSPGTSGGLYTDTQYF. The DNA of the CDR3 is TGTGCCAGCAGCCCAGGGACTAGCGGGGGGCTTTACACAGATACGCAGTATTTT. The variable domain in full, with the rest retrieved from reference TRBV7-2 and TRBJ2-3, is GAGVSQSPSNKVTEKGKDVELRCDPISGHTALYWYRQSLGQGLEFLIYFQGNSAPDKSGLPSDRFSAERTGGSVSTLTIQRTQQEDSAVYLCASSPGTSGGLYTDTQYFGPGTRLTVL.

This chain uses TRBV28 with TRBJ2-1; TRBD2 matches 7 bases. Germline lookup yields CDR1 MDHEN and CDR2 SYDVKM. With 3 bases clipped from V and 1 base from J, the junction kept 3 bases outside the gene matches. The CDR3 covers 15 residues. The CDR3 DNA follows: TGTGCCAGCAGTTTCTCGGGAGGTTCCTACAATGAGCAGTTCTTC. Amino acids: CASSFSGGSYNEQFF.